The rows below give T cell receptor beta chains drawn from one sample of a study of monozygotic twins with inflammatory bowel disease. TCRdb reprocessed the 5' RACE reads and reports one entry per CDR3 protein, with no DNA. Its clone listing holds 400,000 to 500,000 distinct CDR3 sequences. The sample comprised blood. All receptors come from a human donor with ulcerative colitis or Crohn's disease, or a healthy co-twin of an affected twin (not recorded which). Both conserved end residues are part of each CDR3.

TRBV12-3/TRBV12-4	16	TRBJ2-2	CASSQTGTLVMGELFF
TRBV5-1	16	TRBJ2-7	CASSSVRQGAIYEQYF
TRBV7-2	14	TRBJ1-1	CASREPTGFTEAFF
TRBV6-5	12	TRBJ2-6	CASSYSLGVLTF
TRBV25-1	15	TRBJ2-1	CASSEGGGAYNEQFF
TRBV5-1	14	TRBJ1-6	CASSLAGYGSPLHF
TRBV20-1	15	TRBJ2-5	CSARAWEGTRETQYF
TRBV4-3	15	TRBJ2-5	CASSPGPGAGETQYF
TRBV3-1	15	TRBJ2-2	CASSQEGLGAGELFF
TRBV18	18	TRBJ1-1	CASSRFGGDRGKNTEAFF
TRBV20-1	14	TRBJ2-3	CSASRDGSTDTQYF
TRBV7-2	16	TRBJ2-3	CASRETSGGWTDTQYF
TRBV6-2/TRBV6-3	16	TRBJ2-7	CASSYGGSSYGYEQYF
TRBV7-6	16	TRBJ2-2	CASSLAQGGDTGELFF
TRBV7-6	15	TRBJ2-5	CASSQRGGSQETQYF
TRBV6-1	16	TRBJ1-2	CASSPAGQKIIYGYTF
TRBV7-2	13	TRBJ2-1	CASSGWGTDEQFF
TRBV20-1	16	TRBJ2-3	CSATDRGTGRADTQYF
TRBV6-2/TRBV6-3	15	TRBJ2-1	CASSYLPGPRSEQFF
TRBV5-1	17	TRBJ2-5	CASSTNRDRGFEETQYF
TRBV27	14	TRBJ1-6	CASSFPGVNSPLHF
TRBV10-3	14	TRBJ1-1	CAITPALGQGPAFF
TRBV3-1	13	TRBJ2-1	CASSFTSEGEQFF
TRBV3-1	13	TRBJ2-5	CASSPGARETQYF
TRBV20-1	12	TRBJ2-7	CSASRRVVEQYF
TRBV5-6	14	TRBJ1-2	CASSLGPGDYGYTF
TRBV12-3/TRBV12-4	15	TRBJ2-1	CASSDSWGLYNEQFF
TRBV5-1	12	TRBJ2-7	CASSLDWFEQYF
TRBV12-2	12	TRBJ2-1	CASRFRHNEQFF
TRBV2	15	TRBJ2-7	CASSEGGGIEYEQYF
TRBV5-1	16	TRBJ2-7	CASSLDVSGTPYEQYF
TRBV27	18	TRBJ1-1	CASSSTGTKLLGDTEAFF
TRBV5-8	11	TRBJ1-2	CASSADYGYTF
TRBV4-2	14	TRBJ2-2	CASSRDRDTGELFF
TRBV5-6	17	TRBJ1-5	CASSSYRTRAINQPQHF
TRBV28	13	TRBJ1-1	CASTLLGITEAFF
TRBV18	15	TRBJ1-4	CASSPPGATNEKLFF
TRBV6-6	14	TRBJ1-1	CASSPRQSHTEAFF
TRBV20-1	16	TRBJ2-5	CSASQTSGSLQETQYF
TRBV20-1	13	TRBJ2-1	CSAPGQGVNEQFF
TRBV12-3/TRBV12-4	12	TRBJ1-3	CASRPSGNTIYF
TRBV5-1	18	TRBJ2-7	CASSPAPSGGSNAYEQYF
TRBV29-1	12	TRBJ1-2	CSVGGGAGGYTF
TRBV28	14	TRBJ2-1	CASSPRRWYNEQFF
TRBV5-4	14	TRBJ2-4	CAGTKKSGLNIQYF
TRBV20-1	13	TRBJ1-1	CSAGRTGRTEAFF
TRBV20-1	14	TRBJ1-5	CSARRDQSPQPQHF
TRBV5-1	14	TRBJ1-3	CASSLDSSGNTIYF
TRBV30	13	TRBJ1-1	CAWNLGGNTEAFF